This T cell receptor (beta chain) was profiled in a study of blood T cell repertoires in COVID-19. Original methodology: Nucleated cell counts were estimated from reference gene primer amplification. Data came from immunoSEQ multiplex PCR; TCRdb stores just in-frame clones and leaves some out. For V, J and clone size, that table is used; D and trimming come from the DNA. The top ten clones hold under 8% of a sample with tens of thousands of clones, 86% of them seen once. Trimming cost V 6 bases and J 2 bases, with 13 bases left between them. Per the germline V gene, CDR1 is SQVTM and CDR2 is ANQGSEA. The CDR3 sequence is 13 residues long. This clone has only one observation.

Source material: peripheral blood. The chain has TRBV29-1 and TRBJ1-2, with D unresolved. The TCR was taken from a man aged 55 to 70 with acute or convalescent COVID-19. The CDR3 here is CSVGNRGNYGYTF. The CDR3 region has the DNA TGCAGCGTAGGCAATCGGGGAAACTATGGCTACACCTTC.